Listed here are 6 T cell receptor beta chains from one sample, sequenced in a study of neurological immune-mediated disorders. TCRdb fed the 5' RACE reads into MiXCR, producing one record per CDR3 protein. The sample shows approximately 50,000 distinct CDR3 sequences, more than 3% of them seen only once. The sequencing input was PBMCs. All receptors come from a man aged 30 to 45 with multiple sclerosis.

In its sample, this clonotype was seen a few times. This chain connects TRBV12-3 or TRBV12-4 to TRBJ1-5; the D is unclear. The V end lost 9 bases, the J end lost 4 bases, and 10 bases lay between the germline ends. The CDR3 loop spans 12 amino acids. CDR3 sequence: CASSIGNQPQHF. The DNA for the CDR3 is TGTGCCAGTTCAATCGGGAATCAGCCCCAGCATTTT.

This clonotype was seen many times. The chain joins TRBV20-1 to TRBJ1-6; perhaps TRBD1 as D (5 bases). Trimming stripped 3 bases from V and 13 bases from J, with 19 bases between. CDR1 and CDR2 from the germline V gene are DFQATT and SNEGSKA (reference sequence). The CDR3 length is 14 residues. Here the CDR3 reads CSASPGTDGSPLHF. In DNA, the CDR3 is TGCAGTGCTAGTCCCGGGACGGACGGTTCGCCCCTCCACTTT.

At least ten counts were recorded for this clonotype. The chain combines TRBV20-1 with TRBJ1-1, with D perhaps TRBD1 (6 bases). Per germline, CDR1 DFQATT and CDR2 SNEGSKA (reference sequence). This CDR3 has 14 residues. V gave up 1 base and J gave up 3 bases, with 12 bases separating them. The CDR3 nucleotides read TGCAGTGCTAGAGGGGGGCGGCGCGACACTGAAGCTTTCTTT. It specifies CSARGGRRDTEAFF.

The sample holds a few counts of this clonotype. The junction departs from germline at one end; a sequencing error may be responsible. The chain joins TRBV4-2 to TRBJ1-6; 11 bases align to TRBD1. The CDR3 is 16 residues long. Looked up from germline, CDR1 is LGHNA and CDR2 is YNFKEQ. This CDR3 is CASSQDGTGGGSPLHF. DNA for the CDR3: TGTGCCAGCAGCCAAGATGGGACAGGGGGTGGTTCACCCCTACACTTT.

This clonotype is medium-sized within its sample. CDR3 sequence reads: CASSSTEMRTIMNTEAFF. The CDR3 bases are TGCGCCAGCAGCTCAACCGAGATGAGGACAATAATGAACACTGAAGCTTTCTTT. The genes are TRBV5-1 and TRBJ1-1; perhaps TRBD1 as D (5 bases). The CDR3 is 18 amino acids. CDR1 is SGHRS, CDR2 YFSETQ, per germline. Deletions cut 3 bases from V and 0 bases from J, with 21 bases between.

CDR3 nucleotide sequence: TGTGCCAGCAGCCCCCGGACAGGTAACACTGAAGCTTTCTTT. It yields the protein CASSPRTGNTEAFF. V and J are TRBV14 and TRBJ1-1; 7 nucleotides agree with TRBD1. CDR3 length: 14 amino acids. Per the germline V gene, CDR1 is SGHDN and CDR2 is FVKESK. With 4 bases clipped from V and 2 bases from J, the junction kept 4 bases outside the gene matches.